This T cell receptor (beta chain) emerged from a study of blood T cell repertoires in COVID-19. Whole-study context: Sources were T cells, B-cell-depleted T cells, or PBMCs; the material itself was cDNA or gDNA.

The method was immunoSEQ multiplex PCR; TCRdb's version includes in-frame clones alone and lacks a portion of them. The repertoire consists of 150,000 to 200,000 clones, with about 80% occurring once and the leading ten covering around 12%. Ages ranged from about 18 to 89 years, with residence in about two dozen US areas. Cohort assignment relied on participant-reported clinical history. Before being deemed recovered, Cohort 3 donors had two negative PCRs, clearance, or symptom resolution. Germline CDR1 is LNHDA and CDR2 is SQIVND (reference sequence). V was pared by 4 bases and J by 5 bases, with 19 bases of the junction left unmatched. The CDR3 loop spans 18 amino acids.

The chain has TRBV19 and TRBJ2-5; TRBD1 matches at 7 bases. The TCR comes from a man in his fifties who had recovered from COVID-19. Sequenced sample: PBMCs or T cells enriched from blood (not recorded which). CDR3 residues: CASSRLPGQTNLRETQYF. In DNA form, the CDR3 reads TGTGCCAGTAGTAGATTGCCGGGACAGACAAACCTTAGGGAGACCCAGTACTTC.